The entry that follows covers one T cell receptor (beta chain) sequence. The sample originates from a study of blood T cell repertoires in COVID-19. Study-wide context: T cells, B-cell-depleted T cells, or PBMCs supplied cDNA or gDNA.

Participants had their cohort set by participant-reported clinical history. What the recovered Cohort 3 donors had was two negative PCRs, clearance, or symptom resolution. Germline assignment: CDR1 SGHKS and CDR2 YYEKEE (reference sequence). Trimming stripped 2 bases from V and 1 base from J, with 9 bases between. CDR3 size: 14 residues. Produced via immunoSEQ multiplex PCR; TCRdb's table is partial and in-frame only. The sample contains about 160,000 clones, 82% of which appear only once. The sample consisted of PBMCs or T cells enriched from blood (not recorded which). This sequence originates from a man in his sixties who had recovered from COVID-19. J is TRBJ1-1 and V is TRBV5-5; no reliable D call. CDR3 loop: CASSFQGGNTEAFF. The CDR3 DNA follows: TGTGCCAGCAGCTTCCAAGGCGGGAACACTGAAGCTTTCTTT.